Sequencing of this TCR beta chain was carried out in a study of OX40 agonist ivuxolimab in advanced cancers. Background on the study: Among those enrolled, mean age was about 63 years (range 23 to 79) and 75% to 85% were male.

Regarding the study as a whole: The work left the antigen specificity of expanded peripheral T cells undetermined. More expanded clones were seen, on average, in CD8+ T cells than in CD4+. There was clonal expansion of CD4+ and CD8+ blood T cells by week 6 at 0.1 to 3.0 mg/kg.

Profiling relied on immunoSEQ multiplex PCR, and the TCRdb table lists in-frame clones only, not all of them. The sample includes about 76,000 clones, 80% to 90% seen only once; the top ten take around 5.1%. A note on this clone: Its antigen remains unidentified.

V shed 7 bases and J 3 bases; nucleotides not matched to a gene: 9. The CDR3 runs to 15 residues. CDR1 LNHDA and CDR2 SQIVND come from the germline V gene (reference sequence). This sequence was found in an adult with an advanced solid tumor such as melanoma, head and neck, liver or kidney cancer. This chain links TRBV19 with TRBJ2-3; TRBD2 aligns across 8 bases. This specimen consisted of CD4+ or CD8+ T cells sorted from blood, obtained in a trial of the OX40 agonist ivuxolimab. The CDR3 sequence: CASNPRSGSTDTQYF. The CDR3 nucleotides read TGTGCCAGTAACCCCCGGAGCGGGAGTACAGATACGCAGTATTTT.